The 22 T cell receptor beta chains listed next were all sequenced from one sample in a study of blood T cell repertoires in COVID-19. This table comes from immunoSEQ multiplex PCR, and its TCRdb copy is limited to in-frame clones, with some not included. The data hold about 180,000 clones, with roughly 88% observed a single time. The source material was peripheral blood. All receptors come from a woman aged 25 to 39 with acute or convalescent COVID-19.

The chain has TRBV11-2 and TRBJ1-2, with D hard to call. CDR1 and CDR2 from the germline V gene are SGHAT and FQNNGV. Trimming removed 5 bases from V and 4 bases from J, with 17 bases in between. The CDR3 runs 15 residues. CDR3 sequence: CASSPGVSGGYGYTF. CDR3 bases: TGTGCCAGCAGCCCCGGGGTGTCGGGCGGCTATGGCTACACCTTC.

The V and J genes are TRBV11-2 and TRBJ2-1; 13 nucleotides match TRBD2. Germline lookup yields CDR1 SGHAT and CDR2 FQNNGV. This CDR3 is built from 18 residues. The V and J ends lost 5 bases and 5 bases, in that order; junction bases with no gene match: 12. The CDR3 reads CASSPTSGRGGGHNEQFF. DNA of the CDR3: TGTGCCAGCAGCCCTACTAGCGGGAGGGGAGGGGGGCACAATGAGCAGTTCTTC.

This CDR3 reads CASTITGGPRFF. The DNA for the CDR3 is TGTGCCAGCACCATTACTGGGGGCCCGCGTTTCTTC. This chain links TRBV12-3 or TRBV12-4 with TRBJ2-1; a possible D gene is TRBD1 (6 bases). V lost 7 bases and J 16 bases, leaving 20 bases between the germline ends. The CDR3 is made up of 12 amino acids.

The chain carries TRBV3-1 (or the pseudogene TRBV3-2) and TRBJ1-4; possible D gene TRBD1, 6 bases. The germline V gene encodes CDR1 LGHDT and CDR2 YNNKEL (reference sequence). V was cut by 4 bases and J by 4 bases, with 13 bases left in between. This CDR3 has 15 residues. CDR3 residues: CASSLTGQLNEKLFF. In DNA, the CDR3 is TGTGCCAGCAGCCTTACGGGACAACTTAATGAAAAACTGTTTTTT.

The chain employs TRBV7-9 and TRBJ2-1; no definite D call. The CDR3 loop spans 16 amino acids. Germline V lookup: CDR1 SEHNR, CDR2 FQNEAQ (reference sequence). Trimming stripped 2 bases from V and 0 bases from J, with 11 bases between. CDR3 nucleotides: TGTGCCAGCAGCTTAATGCTAGTCGGCTCCTACAATGAGCAGTTCTTC. Its protein is CASSLMLVGSYNEQFF.

This chain uses TRBV2 with TRBJ1-2, with a tentative D call TRBD1 (6 bases). The V and J ends lost 2 bases and 8 bases respectively, with 9 bases between them. Germline assignment: CDR1 SNHLY and CDR2 FYNNEI. This CDR3 comprises 12 residues. The CDR3 is CASSERRGGYTF. The CDR3, as DNA: TGTGCCAGCAGTGAACGCAGGGGCGGCTACACCTTC. The full variable domain, in which reference TRBV2 and TRBJ1-2 provide the parts outside the CDR3, is EPEVTQTPSHQVTQMGQEVILRCVPISNHLYFYWYRQILGQKVEFLVSFYNNEISEKSEIFDDQFSVERPDGSNFTLKIRSTKLEDSAMYFCASSERRGGYTFGSGTRLTVV.

The V call is TRBV7-2, the J call TRBJ1-5; D gene uncertain. The CDR3 has 13 residues. The germline V gene has CDR1 SGHTA and CDR2 FQGNSA. Trimming removed 1 base from V and 7 bases from J, with 8 bases in between. CDR3 bases: TGTGCCAGCAGCTTAGTCGGAGGACAGCCCCAGCATTTT. Translation: CASSLVGGQPQHF.

J is TRBJ2-3 and V is TRBV5-1, with a weak D call TRBD2 (5 bases). V was pared by 1 base and J by 14 bases, with 11 bases between. Germline values: CDR1 SGHRS, CDR2 YFSETQ. CDR3 size: 11 residues. This CDR3 reads CASSLTGTAYF. Here the CDR3 DNA reads TGCGCCAGCAGCTTGACGGGAACAGCGTATTTT.

The gene calls are TRBV30 and TRBJ1-2, with a possible D match to TRBD1 (5 bases). This CDR3 region has 13 residues. Between the trimmed V and J ends, which lost 5 bases and 8 bases, there was a span of 18 bases. The germline V gene has CDR1 GTSNPN and CDR2 SVGIG (reference sequence). DNA for the CDR3: TGTGCCTGGGGCTACGGACACGTGGGCGGCTACACCTTC. Amino acid sequence: CAWGYGHVGGYTF.

The chain recombines TRBV7-9 with TRBJ1-2; D not resolved. The CDR3 has 14 amino acids. CDR1 and CDR2 from the germline V gene are SEHNR and FQNEAQ (reference sequence). V gave up 5 bases and J gave up 7 bases, with 17 bases separating them. CDR3: CASSIETGSSGYTF. CDR3 sequence (DNA): TGTGCCAGCAGCATAGAGACCGGGTCAAGTGGCTACACCTTC.

The J gene is TRBJ2-1, the V gene TRBV29-1; 7 nucleotides line up with TRBD1. Germline V gives CDR1 SQVTM, CDR2 ANQGSEA. V trimming: 3 bases; J trimming: 8 bases; junction bases outside the gene matches: 7. This CDR3 is built from 13 residues. The CDR3 region has the DNA TGCAGCGTTGACAGGGGGTATCTGGATGAGCAGTTCTTC. Protein product: CSVDRGYLDEQFF.

The gene calls are TRBV30 and TRBJ1-2; 7 bases are a match to TRBD1. Germline CDR1 is GTSNPN and CDR2 is SVGIG (reference sequence). The CDR3 length is 14 residues. V lost 0 bases to trimming and J lost 4 bases; unmatched junction nucleotides: 5. In DNA, the CDR3 is TGTGCCTGGAGTGTAATGCAGGGGGTCTATGGCTACACCTTC. It codes for CAWSVMQGVYGYTF.

The chain carries TRBV28 and TRBJ1-5; 7 bases agree with TRBD1. This CDR3 is built from 16 residues. Per the germline V gene, CDR1 is MDHEN and CDR2 is SYDVKM. Trimming took 2 bases from V and 4 from J; bases not matched to a gene: 8. The CDR3 DNA reads TGTGCCAGCAGTTTACGAGGGGGCGGTCTTAATCAGCCCCAGCATTTT. Translating gives CASSLRGGGLNQPQHF.

This CDR3 is CASSPGSPLHF. The DNA of the CDR3 is TGTGCCAGCAGCCCCGGGTCACCCCTCCACTTT. The chain employs TRBV28 and TRBJ1-6; D gene uncertain. The CDR3 has 11 amino acids. The V gene's germline CDR1 is MDHEN and CDR2 SYDVKM. V lost 6 bases and J 10 bases, leaving 7 bases between the germline ends.

The V and J genes are TRBV9 and TRBJ1-5; TRBD1 matches at 7 bases. CDR1 SGDLS and CDR2 YYNGEE come from the germline V gene. The J segment lost 5 bases and the V segment lost 1 base, leaving 3 bases of the junction unmatched. This CDR3 has 14 amino acids. CDR3 nucleotide sequence: TGTGCCAGCAGCGTAACAGGGGAAGATCAGCCCCAGCATTTT. Translation gives CASSVTGEDQPQHF.

The chain uses TRBV6-1 and TRBJ2-7, with D unresolved. Looked up from germline, CDR1 is MNHNS and CDR2 is SASEGT. The ends were cut back, 0 bases at V and 1 base at J, with 7 bases in the middle. The CDR3 totals 14 residues. In nucleotides, the CDR3 is TGTGCCAGCAGTGAAGCGGTCAGATCCTACGAGCAGTACTTC. Translating it yields CASSEAVRSYEQYF.

V is TRBV7-9 and J is TRBJ2-1; weak D call: TRBD2 (6 bases). CDR1 and CDR2 from the germline V gene are SEHNR and FQNEAQ (reference sequence). Trimming removed 7 bases from V and 4 bases from J, with 17 bases in between. CDR3 length: 15 amino acids. The CDR3, as DNA: TGTGCCAGCATCGCGCCCCGGGACTCATACAATGAGCAGTTCTTC. Amino acids: CASIAPRDSYNEQFF.

The chain is built from TRBV6-6 and TRBJ1-4, with TRBD1 matching over 8 bases. The CDR3 length is 14 residues. Germline lookup yields CDR1 MNHNY and CDR2 SVGAGI (reference sequence). V trimming: 5 bases; J trimming: 9 bases; junction bases outside the gene matches: 8. This chain's CDR3 is CASSPTGAEKKLFF. Here the CDR3 DNA reads TGTGCCAGCAGTCCGACAGGGGCAGAAAAAAAACTGTTTTTT.

The chain recombines TRBV6-5 with TRBJ2-5; 7 bases map to TRBD2. After removal of 2 bases from V and 4 bases from J, the junction contained 7 bases not matched to a gene. CDR1 and CDR2 from the germline V gene are MNHEY and SVGAGI. The CDR3 length is 15 residues. CDR3 bases: TGTGCCAGCAGTTACATCGCGGGAGTGGGAGAGACCCAGTACTTC. Translated, it gives CASSYIAGVGETQYF.

V and J are TRBV19 and TRBJ1-5; no clear D. The CDR3 is made up of 16 amino acids. V was pared by 5 bases and J by 2 bases, with 16 bases between. Germline V gene lookup returns CDR1 LNHDA and CDR2 SQIVND (reference sequence). CDR3 loop: CASSFNRRMGNQPQHF. The CDR3 region has the DNA TGTGCCAGTAGTTTCAACCGGAGGATGGGCAATCAGCCCCAGCATTTT.

The V and J genes are TRBV7-9 and TRBJ1-2, with D perhaps TRBD1 (6 bases). Trimming removed 3 bases from V and 2 bases from J, with 16 bases in between. CDR1 SEHNR and CDR2 FQNEAQ come from the germline V gene (reference sequence). The CDR3 contains 16 residues. The CDR3 bases are TGTGCCAGCAGCTTCGAGGGTCGACAGGTGAACTATGGCTACACCTTC. Translating it yields CASSFEGRQVNYGYTF.

V gene TRBV18 combines with J gene TRBJ1-2; 7 nucleotides agree with TRBD1. This CDR3 region has 16 residues. The germline V gene encodes CDR1 KGHSH and CDR2 LQKENI. The CDR3 loop reads CATATGTVLPNYGYTF. Written as DNA, the CDR3 is TGTGCGACAGCAACCGGGACAGTACTCCCTAACTATGGCTACACCTTC.